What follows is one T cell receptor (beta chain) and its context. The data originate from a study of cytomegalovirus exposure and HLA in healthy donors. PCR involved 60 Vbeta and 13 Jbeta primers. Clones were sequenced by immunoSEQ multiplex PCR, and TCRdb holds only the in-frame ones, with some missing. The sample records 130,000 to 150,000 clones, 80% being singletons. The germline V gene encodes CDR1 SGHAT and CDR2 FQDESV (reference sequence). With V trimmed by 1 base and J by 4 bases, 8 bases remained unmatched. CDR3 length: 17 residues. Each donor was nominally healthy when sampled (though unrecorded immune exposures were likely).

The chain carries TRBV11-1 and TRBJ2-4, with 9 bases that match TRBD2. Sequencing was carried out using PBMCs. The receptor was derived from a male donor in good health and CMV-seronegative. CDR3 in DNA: TGTGCCAGCAGCTTAGATGGTAGCGGGGGCCTGAAAAACATTCAGTACTTC. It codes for CASSLDGSGGLKNIQYF.